This TCR beta chain was sequenced during a study of blood T cell repertoires in COVID-19. Study background: Acute and convalescent COVID-19 specimens originated in the United States, Italy and Spain. The cDNA or gDNA used as material had been derived from T cells, B-cell-depleted T cells, or PBMCs.

Original processing notes: From reference gene primer amplification, estimates of nucleated cell counts were derived. TCRdb's table, derived via immunoSEQ multiplex PCR, lists solely in-frame clones and lacks some. Clone size and V and J calls were adopted from that table, with D and trimming inferred from the DNA. The sample contains fewer than 60,000 clones, roughly nine tenths of which appear only once. The CDR3 consists of 13 residues. The germline gives CDR1 PRHDT, CDR2 FYEKMQ (reference sequence). J lost 5 bases, V lost 5 bases, and 6 bases had no gene match. This clonotype was obtained from a human donor in a cohort sampled during active COVID-19. Material: peripheral blood. The rearrangement uses TRBV13 and TRBJ2-7; TRBD1 matches at 7 bases. The CDR3 region has the DNA TGTGCCAGCAGCCCGCGACAGGGAAACGAGCAGTACTTC. This gives the protein CASSPRQGNEQYF. The full variable domain, its missing parts supplied by reference TRBV13 and TRBJ2-7, is AAGVIQSPRHLIKEKRETATLKCYPIPRHDTVYWYQQGPGQDPQFLISFYEKMQSDKGSIPDRFSAQQFSDYHSELNMSSLELGDSALYFCASSPRQGNEQYFGPGTRLTVT.